What follows are 10 T cell receptor beta chains derived from one specimen sequenced in a study of CD8+ T cells in alopecia areata. Extracted from the samples, RNA was reverse transcribed into cDNA to serve as the sequencing template. This table comes from immunoSEQ multiplex PCR, and its TCRdb copy is limited to in-frame clones, with some not included. The table includes 90,000 to 150,000 clones, about 61% detected once. Treatment specified: oral pan-JAK inhibitor, 5-10 mg twice daily. The sequences come from CD8+ T cells sorted from blood, collected at week 4, from a patient treated with tofacitinib. The receptor set was obtained from a human donor with alopecia areata.

The chain joins TRBV30 to TRBJ2-3, with D unresolved. The germline V gene has CDR1 GTSNPN and CDR2 SVGIG (reference sequence). CDR3 length: 12 amino acids. Trimming removed 2 bases at V and 6 bases at J, with 9 bases between. The CDR3 region is CAWSLERDTQYF. CDR3 DNA sequence: TGTGCCTGGAGTCTCGAAAGGGATACGCAGTATTTT.

This clone appeared a few times. This chain links TRBV5-1 with TRBJ2-3, with D maybe TRBD1 (6 bases). The germline V gene encodes CDR1 SGHRS and CDR2 YFSETQ. Deletions cut 2 bases from V and 2 bases from J, with 12 bases between. The CDR3 sequence is 15 residues long. CDR3 in DNA: TGCGCCAGCAGCTTCCAGCAGGGGCTCACAGATACGCAGTATTTT. This encodes CASSFQQGLTDTQYF.

The chain employs TRBV29-1 and TRBJ1-1; D uncertain. Germline V CDR1 and CDR2: SQVTM, ANQGSEA. V was cut by 7 bases and J by 1 base, with 10 bases left in between. The CDR3 is made up of 12 amino acids. CDR3 in amino acids: CSGMTGNTEAFF. The DNA of the CDR3 is TGCAGCGGTATGACGGGGAACACTGAAGCTTTCTTT.

This sequence joins TRBV6-5 and TRBJ2-1; TRBD2 matches 9 bases. The CDR3 sequence is 14 residues long. Losses at the gene ends were 3 bases for V and 8 bases for J; bases not matched to a gene: 5. Germline V gene data show CDR1 as MNHEY and CDR2 as SVGAGI. The CDR3 region is CASSYVRGGHEQFF. CDR3 bases: TGTGCCAGCAGTTATGTGCGGGGGGGCCATGAGCAGTTCTTC.

V usage is TRBV28 and J usage is TRBJ2-7, with D hard to call. Trimming took off 5 bases at V and 3 bases at J, with 2 bases between the two ends. Germline CDR1 and CDR2: MDHEN and SYDVKM. The CDR3 runs 10 residues. The CDR3 DNA sequence: TGTGCCAGCAGTCGCTACGAGCAGTACTTC. It yields the protein CASSRYEQYF.

The J gene is TRBJ1-2, the V gene TRBV27; D not certain. Looked up from germline, CDR1 is MNHEY and CDR2 is SMNVEV (reference sequence). This CDR3 has 15 residues. V was trimmed by 5 bases and J by 1 base, leaving 14 bases between them. CDR3 nucleotide sequence: TGTGCCAGCAGTCAAGGACGGGAGATTAACTATGGCTACACCTTC. Its protein product is CASSQGREINYGYTF.

The rearrangement links TRBV9 to TRBJ1-5; tentatively, D is TRBD1 (5 bases). Germline V gene data show CDR1 as SGDLS and CDR2 as YYNGEE. CDR3 length equals 15 residues. The germline V and J ends were trimmed by 4 bases and 2 bases, with 13 bases remaining between them. The CDR3 nucleotides read TGTGCCAGCAGCTCAGACCAGGGCGGCAATCAGCCCCAGCATTTT. Its translation is CASSSDQGGNQPQHF.

The rearrangement uses TRBV29-1 and TRBJ2-2, with a tentative D call TRBD1 (5 bases). Germline lookup yields CDR1 SQVTM and CDR2 ANQGSEA. This CDR3 has 16 residues. Trimming stripped 3 bases from V and 2 bases from J, with 16 bases between. The CDR3 loop reads CSVDGLSGQNTGELFF. For the CDR3, the DNA is TGCAGCGTTGATGGGCTCTCTGGACAAAACACCGGGGAGCTGTTTTTT.

The V call is TRBV30, the J call TRBJ1-2, with no clear D. Deletions cut 1 base from V and 4 bases from J, with 19 bases between. Germline CDR1 reads GTSNPN; CDR2 reads SVGIG (reference sequence). CDR3 length: 16 amino acids. CDR3 in amino acids: CAWSALGPLDVYGYTF. The CDR3 DNA reads TGTGCCTGGAGTGCCCTTGGACCCTTAGATGTCTATGGCTACACCTTC.

The rearrangement joins TRBV29-1 to TRBJ1-1; D unresolved. CDR3 length equals 13 residues. V dropped 3 bases and J dropped 0 bases, with 8 bases sitting between them. CDR1 and CDR2 from the germline V gene are SQVTM and ANQGSEA. CDR3 coding DNA: TGCAGCGTTGAGAGGCTTATGAACACTGAAGCTTTCTTT. Its protein is CSVERLMNTEAFF.